Presented here are 20 T cell receptor beta chains from one specimen sequenced in a study of regulatory T cells in long-lasting Graves disease. Time point indicated: newly diagnosed GD, antithyroid drugs for less than 3 months. Following extraction of RNA from PBMCs, that RNA was used to make the TCR library. With iRepertoire HTBI primers and Arm-PCR of CDR3 regions, TCR beta libraries were built. TCRdb reanalysed the multiplex PCR reads using MiXCR and keeps one entry per CDR3 protein. The table has around 500,000 distinct CDR3 sequences, about 13% seen once. The sample also formed part of further work on T cells in Graves' hyperthyroidism and ophthalmopathy.

The sample was peripheral blood mononuclear cells (PBMCs), taken at new diagnosis, from a patient treated with antithyroid drugs. These receptors were obtained from a man aged 25-40 years with Graves disease.

Remarks on this clonotype: An end of the junction differs from the germline gene, which may be a read error. V and J are TRBV4-1 and TRBJ2-2, with 8 bases that match TRBD2. There are 19 residues in the CDR3. Germline CDR1 MGHRA, CDR2 YSYEKL. The CDR3 DNA is TGCGCCAGCAGCAACAACCTACTACAGGGACTAGTCGTCACCGAGGAGCTGTTTTTT. This gives the protein CASSNNLLQGLVVTEELFF.

On this clonotype: A single base is all that separates this from a far larger clone, so a read error is likely. The V and J genes are TRBV6-5 and TRBJ2-5, with D unresolved. This CDR3 has 16 amino acids. Trimming took 0 bases from V and 11 from J, leaving 22 bases between them. Germline V CDR1 and CDR2: MNHEY, SVGAGI. The CDR3, as DNA: TGTGCCAGCAGTTACTCGTTGCGGCTCATCGACAATGAGCAGTACTTC. Translating it yields CASSYSLRLIDNEQYF.

At least ten counts were recorded for this clonotype. CDR3 sequence: CSVEDSPGVGNTIYF. CDR3 sequence (DNA): TGCAGCGTTGAAGATTCTCCAGGGGTCGGAAACACCATATATTTT. This chain joins TRBV29-1 and TRBJ1-3; a possible D gene is TRBD1 (6 bases). Germline V gives CDR1 SQVTM, CDR2 ANQGSEA. The ends were cut back, 0 bases at V and 4 bases at J, with 13 bases in the middle. This CDR3 has 15 amino acids.

This clonotype appeared many times. V gene TRBV7-2 combines with J gene TRBJ2-1, with D unclear. V lost 1 base and J 4 bases, leaving 8 bases between the germline ends. From germline, CDR1 is SGHTA and CDR2 FQGNSA. This CDR3 spans 14 amino acids. The CDR3 DNA follows: TGTGCCAGCAGCTTAGGGGGTTCTTACAATGAGCAGTTCTTC. It translates to CASSLGGSYNEQFF.

This clonotype occurred many times. V usage is TRBV7-9 and J usage is TRBJ2-7; 9 nucleotides match TRBD1. Trimming at V came to 6 bases and at J to 1 base, leaving 4 bases not matched to a gene. Looked up from germline, CDR1 is SEHNR and CDR2 is FQNEAQ (reference sequence). CDR3 length: 14 amino acids. The CDR3 reads CASSWGQGSYEQYF. DNA of the CDR3: TGTGCCAGCAGTTGGGGACAGGGATCCTACGAGCAGTACTTC.

This clonotype was detected many times. CDR3 nucleotide sequence: TGTGCCAGCAGTTTTGGAGGAAGTGGAGGCTACACCTTC. Translation: CASSFGGSGGYTF. The chain couples TRBV12-3 or TRBV12-4 to TRBJ1-2; D is unresolved. The CDR3 consists of 13 residues. V was shortened by 3 bases and J by 8 bases, with 13 bases between the two germline ends.

This clonotype was picked up many times. This rearrangement joins TRBV12-3 or TRBV12-4 to TRBJ1-1; TRBD1 matches at 8 bases. Trimming took 7 bases from V and 6 from J; bases not matched to a gene: 10. The CDR3 is 14 residues long. The CDR3 DNA reads TGTGCCAGCACCCTCGGACAGGGTAGGGCTGAAGCTTTCTTT. Translated: CASTLGQGRAEAFF.

This clonotype was seen repeatedly, ten times or more. V gene TRBV25-1 combines with J gene TRBJ1-1; D call uncertain. CDR3 length: 13 amino acids. Germline-derived CDR1 and CDR2 are MGHDK and SYGVNS. Between the trimmed V and J ends, which lost 1 base and 1 base, there was a span of 4 bases. The CDR3 nucleotides read TGTGCCAGCAGTGAATGGCGGAACACTGAAGCTTTCTTT. Translation gives CASSEWRNTEAFF.

J is TRBJ1-5 and V is TRBV28; possible D gene TRBD1, 6 bases. This CDR3 is 12 amino acids long. Germline values: CDR1 MDHEN, CDR2 SYDVKM. The V gene lost 7 bases and the J gene lost 7 bases, with 11 bases spanning the gap. The CDR3 coding sequence is TGTGCCAGCATGGGGGGCAGACAGCCCCAGCATTTT. Its translation: CASMGGRQPQHF.

This clonotype showed up many times. The V call is TRBV29-1, the J call TRBJ2-7, with D maybe TRBD1 (7 bases). Per germline, CDR1 SQVTM and CDR2 ANQGSEA. The germline V and J ends were trimmed by 5 bases and 4 bases, with 18 bases remaining between them. This CDR3 is 14 amino acids long. The CDR3, as DNA: TGCAGCGTTATCAGGGGGGACCCTGGGTACGAGCAGTACTTC. The encoded protein is CSVIRGDPGYEQYF.

Ten or more counts support this clonotype. The rearrangement joins TRBV12-3 or TRBV12-4 to TRBJ1-2; D is possibly TRBD1 (5 bases). V was shortened by 5 bases and J by 3 bases, with 10 bases between the two germline ends. The CDR3 runs 13 residues. CDR3 DNA sequence: TGTGCCAGCAGTCCGACAGCTTACTATGGCTACACCTTC. It encodes CASSPTAYYGYTF.

This clonotype was seen many times. This rearrangement joins TRBV18 to TRBJ1-3; the D is unclear. V lost 0 bases and J lost 4, with 10 bases in between. CDR1 and CDR2 (germline): KGHSH, LQKENI. CDR3 size: 15 residues. CDR3 bases: TGTGCCAGCTCACCACCGTTAACAGCGGGAAACACCATATATTTT. The encoded protein is CASSPPLTAGNTIYF.

This clonotype appeared many times. CDR3 amino acids: CASSLALGGYNEQFF. The CDR3 region has the DNA TGTGCCAGCAGCTTAGCGTTGGGGGGCTACAATGAGCAGTTCTTC. The rearrangement uses TRBV11-3 and TRBJ2-1, with D possibly TRBD2 on 6 matching bases. Trimming left V 1 base short and J 3 bases short, with 10 bases between. The CDR3 has 15 residues. Germline V gene sequence: CDR1 SGHNT, CDR2 YENEEA.

The rearrangement joins TRBV2 to TRBJ2-7, with D possibly called TRBD1 or TRBD2 (5 bases each). CDR3 length: 15 amino acids. Per the germline V gene, CDR1 is SNHLY and CDR2 is FYNNEI. Deletions cut 6 bases from V and 0 bases from J, with 15 bases between. Written as DNA, the CDR3 is TGTGCCAGCAGAATAACTCCGAGGGGCTCCTACGAGCAGTACTTC. Residues: CASRITPRGSYEQYF.

Of note for this clonotype: Just one base apart from a much larger clone, this may be a read error. The chain couples TRBV7-7 to TRBJ2-1; D not certain. Germline CDR1 SSHAT, CDR2 FNYEAQ (reference sequence). The CDR3 totals 13 residues. The CDR3 here is CASSLDRSETQFF. The CDR3 DNA is TGTGCTAGCAGCTTGGACCGGTCCGAGACCCAGTTCTTC.

This clonotype came up many times. V and J are TRBV24-1 and TRBJ2-1, with 9 bases that match TRBD2. CDR1 and CDR2 (germline): KGHDR, SFDVKD. The V gene end was trimmed by 7 bases and the J gene end by 3 bases; junction bases not matched to a gene: 6. The CDR3 is 15 amino acids. CDR3 sequence reads: CATSVAGVNYNEQFF. CDR3 nucleotides: TGTGCCACCAGCGTAGCGGGAGTAAACTACAATGAGCAGTTCTTC.

The V and J genes are TRBV14 and TRBJ2-3, with D unclear. CDR3 length: 17 residues. Germline lookup yields CDR1 SGHDN and CDR2 FVKESK. The germline V and J ends were trimmed by 3 bases and 1 base, with 17 bases remaining between them. The CDR3 region is CASSQTERRTRTDTQYF. Written as DNA, the CDR3 is TGTGCCAGCAGCCAGACCGAAAGGCGGACCCGCACAGATACGCAGTATTTT.

This clonotype came up many times. The chain combines TRBV30 with TRBJ2-1; D remains ambiguous. CDR1 and CDR2 from the germline V gene are GTSNPN and SVGIG (reference sequence). Trimming shortened V by 4 bases and J by 7 bases, and 11 bases separated the two germline ends. The CDR3 length is 12 residues. The CDR3 nucleotides read TGTGCCTGGACACGCCTAGTGAATGAGCAGTTCTTC. Its protein is CAWTRLVNEQFF.

This clonotype was picked up a small number of times. This sequence joins TRBV5-4 and TRBJ2-2; no definite D call. This CDR3 contains 13 residues. Germline V lookup: CDR1 SGHNT, CDR2 YYREEE (reference sequence). Trimming pared 0 bases from V and 6 bases from J, leaving 6 bases between. The DNA for the CDR3 is TGTGCCAGCAGCTTGGATGAACCCGGGGAGCTGTTTTTT. This sequence encodes CASSLDEPGELFF.

V and J are TRBV30 and TRBJ2-3; possible D gene TRBD1, 6 bases. Germline lookup yields CDR1 GTSNPN and CDR2 SVGIG (reference sequence). This CDR3 is 16 amino acids long. Trimming left V 3 bases short and J 2 bases short, with 18 bases between. The CDR3 DNA reads TGTGCCTGGAGGCCCCCCTGGACAGAGTACACAGATACGCAGTATTTT. Its protein is CAWRPPWTEYTDTQYF.